These T cell receptor beta chains were read from a single sample in a study of blood T cell repertoires in COVID-19. Some clones are missing from TCRdb's copy, which holds only in-frame ones; the method was immunoSEQ multiplex PCR. The table shows about 410,000 clones, with approximately 90% occurring only once. The specimen sequenced was peripheral blood. These receptors were taken from a woman aged 30 to 39 with active or convalescent COVID-19. The CDR3 runs from the conserved cysteine through the conserved F or W. Fields, in order: CDR3 length, V gene, J gene, D gene, clone size, CDR3 protein. D genes are given only for firm matches. The size entry is marked missing in some rows and otherwise reads once, few, many or a size class.

CDR3 length: 15; V gene: TRBV29-1; J gene: TRBJ2-5; D gene: -; clone size: -; CDR3 protein: CSGTTGNTYQETQYF
CDR3 length: 21; V gene: TRBV4-2; J gene: TRBJ2-6; D gene: TRBD2; clone size: -; CDR3 protein: CASSRGIIGLAGVGGANVLTF
CDR3 length: 17; V gene: TRBV5-1; J gene: TRBJ2-3; D gene: TRBD2; clone size: -; CDR3 protein: CASSLDTSGGAVDTQYF
CDR3 length: 16; V gene: TRBV5-4; J gene: TRBJ1-2; D gene: -; clone size: once; CDR3 protein: CASSSPGEVDGYGYTF
CDR3 length: 12; V gene: TRBV5-4; J gene: TRBJ2-7; D gene: -; clone size: -; CDR3 protein: CASSSPDYEQYF
CDR3 length: 13; V gene: TRBV3-1/TRBV3-2; J gene: TRBJ2-1; D gene: TRBD2; clone size: -; CDR3 protein: CASRRTSENEQFF
CDR3 length: 15; V gene: TRBV10-1; J gene: TRBJ1-1; D gene: TRBD1; clone size: -; CDR3 protein: CASSSRGQGRAEAFF
CDR3 length: 15; V gene: TRBV19; J gene: TRBJ1-3; D gene: -; clone size: -; CDR3 protein: CASTSPRQGRNTIYF
CDR3 length: 15; V gene: TRBV7-2; J gene: TRBJ2-1; D gene: TRBD2; clone size: once; CDR3 protein: CASSSVGVAGGRQFF
CDR3 length: 15; V gene: TRBV29-1; J gene: TRBJ1-4; D gene: TRBD1; clone size: -; CDR3 protein: CSVGEQGAYNEKLFF
CDR3 length: 11; V gene: TRBV2; J gene: TRBJ1-2; D gene: -; clone size: -; CDR3 protein: CASSYRFSYTF
CDR3 length: 14; V gene: TRBV5-6; J gene: TRBJ2-7; D gene: -; clone size: -; CDR3 protein: CASSLVFSSYEQYF
CDR3 length: 16; V gene: TRBV5-1; J gene: TRBJ1-3; D gene: TRBD1; clone size: -; CDR3 protein: CASSSGTGGSGNTIYF
CDR3 length: 15; V gene: TRBV23-1; J gene: TRBJ1-1; D gene: -; clone size: -; CDR3 protein: CASRVRQLGDTEAFF
CDR3 length: 14; V gene: TRBV15; J gene: TRBJ1-1; D gene: TRBD1; clone size: few; CDR3 protein: CATSRTGTNTEAFF
CDR3 length: 13; V gene: TRBV30; J gene: TRBJ1-4; D gene: -; clone size: -; CDR3 protein: CAWSQGLGEKLFF
CDR3 length: 15; V gene: TRBV2; J gene: TRBJ2-7; D gene: TRBD2; clone size: -; CDR3 protein: CASSEAHLAGAEQYF
CDR3 length: 17; V gene: TRBV4-1; J gene: TRBJ1-5; D gene: -; clone size: once; CDR3 protein: CASSQDRLAYSNQPQHF
CDR3 length: 11; V gene: TRBV20-1; J gene: TRBJ1-1; D gene: -; clone size: -; CDR3 protein: CSARRVTEAFF
CDR3 length: 16; V gene: TRBV12-5; J gene: TRBJ1-5; D gene: TRBD1; clone size: -; CDR3 protein: CASGQIGTGDNQPQHF
CDR3 length: 14; V gene: TRBV7-9; J gene: TRBJ1-1; D gene: -; clone size: few; CDR3 protein: CASSLGGENTEAFF
CDR3 length: 14; V gene: TRBV4-1; J gene: TRBJ2-3; D gene: -; clone size: -; CDR3 protein: CASSPPFPSDTQYF
CDR3 length: 14; V gene: TRBV27; J gene: TRBJ2-1; D gene: TRBD1; clone size: once; CDR3 protein: CASSFQTGVDEQFF
CDR3 length: 14; V gene: TRBV7-2; J gene: TRBJ2-2; D gene: -; clone size: -; CDR3 protein: CASSLTRDTGELFF